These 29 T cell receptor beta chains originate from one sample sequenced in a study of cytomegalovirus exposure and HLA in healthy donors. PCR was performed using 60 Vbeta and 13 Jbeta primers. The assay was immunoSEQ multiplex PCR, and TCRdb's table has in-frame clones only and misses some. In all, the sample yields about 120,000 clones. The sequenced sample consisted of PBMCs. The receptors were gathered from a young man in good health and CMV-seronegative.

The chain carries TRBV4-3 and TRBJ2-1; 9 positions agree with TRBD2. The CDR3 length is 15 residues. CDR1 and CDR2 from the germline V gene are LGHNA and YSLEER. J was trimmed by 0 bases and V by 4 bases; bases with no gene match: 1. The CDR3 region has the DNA TGCGCCAGCAGCCTGGGACTAGCCTCCTACAATGAGCAGTTCTTC. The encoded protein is CASSLGLASYNEQFF.

CDR3 DNA sequence: TGTGCCAGCAGGACAGGGTTGAACACTGAAGCTTTCTTT. Amino acids: CASRTGLNTEAFF. This rearrangement joins TRBV6-1 to TRBJ1-1; 7 bases agree with TRBD1. Germline V gene lookup returns CDR1 MNHNS and CDR2 SASEGT. Losses at the gene ends were 6 bases for V and 0 bases for J; bases not matched to a gene: 1. The CDR3 consists of 13 residues.

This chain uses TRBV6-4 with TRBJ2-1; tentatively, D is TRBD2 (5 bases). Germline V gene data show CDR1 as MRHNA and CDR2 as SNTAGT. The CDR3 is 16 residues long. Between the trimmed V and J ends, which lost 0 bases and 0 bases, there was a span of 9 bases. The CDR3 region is CASSDSGASSYNEQFF. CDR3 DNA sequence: TGTGCCAGCAGTGACTCGGGAGCGAGCTCCTACAATGAGCAGTTCTTC.

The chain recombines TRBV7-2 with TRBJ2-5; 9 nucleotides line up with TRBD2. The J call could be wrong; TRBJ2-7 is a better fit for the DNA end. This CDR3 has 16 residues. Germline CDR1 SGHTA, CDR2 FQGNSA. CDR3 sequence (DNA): TGTGCCAGCAGCTTAGGACTAGCGGAGGCCTCCTACGAGCAGTACTTC. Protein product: CASSLGLAEASYEQYF.

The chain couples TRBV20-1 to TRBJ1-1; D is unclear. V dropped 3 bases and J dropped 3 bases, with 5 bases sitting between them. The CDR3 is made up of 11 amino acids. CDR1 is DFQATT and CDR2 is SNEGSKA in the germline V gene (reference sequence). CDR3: CSASDYTEAFF. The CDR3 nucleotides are TGCAGTGCTAGTGACTACACTGAAGCTTTCTTT.

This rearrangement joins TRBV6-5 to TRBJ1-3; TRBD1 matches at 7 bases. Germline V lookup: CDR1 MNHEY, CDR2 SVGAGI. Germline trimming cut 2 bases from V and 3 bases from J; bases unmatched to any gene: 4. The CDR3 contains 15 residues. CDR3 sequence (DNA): TGTGCCAGCAGTTACAGACAGGGTTTTGGAAACACCATATATTTT. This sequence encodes CASSYRQGFGNTIYF.

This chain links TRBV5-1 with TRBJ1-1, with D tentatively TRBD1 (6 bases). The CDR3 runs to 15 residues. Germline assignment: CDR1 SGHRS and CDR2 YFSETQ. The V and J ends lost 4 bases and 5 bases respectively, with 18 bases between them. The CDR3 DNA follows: TGCGCCAGCAGCCCGACCGGACAGCCCGGTACTGAAGCTTTCTTT. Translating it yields CASSPTGQPGTEAFF.

CDR3 protein: CASSSGLAGSHGSNEQFF. Here the CDR3 DNA reads TGTGCCAGCAGCTCGGGACTAGCGGGGTCTCACGGCAGCAATGAGCAGTTCTTC. The chain combines TRBV13 with TRBJ2-1, with 13 bases fitting TRBD2. Germline V gene lookup returns CDR1 PRHDT and CDR2 FYEKMQ (reference sequence). V lost 4 bases and J lost 6; bases outside the gene matches: 12. The CDR3 loop spans 18 amino acids. Drawing the rest from reference TRBV13 and TRBJ2-1, the complete variable domain is AAGVIQSPRHLIKEKRETATLKCYPIPRHDTVYWYQQGPGQDPQFLISFYEKMQSDKGSIPDRFSAQQFSDYHSELNMSSLELGDSALYFCASSSGLAGSHGSNEQFFGPGTRLTVL.

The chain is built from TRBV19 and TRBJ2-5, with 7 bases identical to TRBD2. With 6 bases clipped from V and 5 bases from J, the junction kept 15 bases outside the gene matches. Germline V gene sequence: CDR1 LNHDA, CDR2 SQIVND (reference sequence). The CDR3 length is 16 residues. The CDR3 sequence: CASSRSVLAGRETQYF. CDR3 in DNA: TGTGCCAGTAGCAGATCGGTATTAGCGGGTAGGGAGACCCAGTACTTC.

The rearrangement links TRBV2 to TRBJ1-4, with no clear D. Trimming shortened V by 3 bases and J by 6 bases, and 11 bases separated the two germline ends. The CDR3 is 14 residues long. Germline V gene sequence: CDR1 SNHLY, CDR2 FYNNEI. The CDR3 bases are TGTGCCAGCAGTGAGGCCGCGGGATATGAAAAACTGTTTTTT. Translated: CASSEAAGYEKLFF.

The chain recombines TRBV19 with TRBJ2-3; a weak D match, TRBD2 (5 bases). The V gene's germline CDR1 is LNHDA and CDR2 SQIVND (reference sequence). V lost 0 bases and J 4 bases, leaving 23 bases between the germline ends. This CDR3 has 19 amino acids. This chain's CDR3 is CASSIDGGLTPRSADTQYF. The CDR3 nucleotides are TGTGCCAGTAGTATAGATGGAGGTCTCACGCCGCGCAGTGCAGATACGCAGTATTTT.

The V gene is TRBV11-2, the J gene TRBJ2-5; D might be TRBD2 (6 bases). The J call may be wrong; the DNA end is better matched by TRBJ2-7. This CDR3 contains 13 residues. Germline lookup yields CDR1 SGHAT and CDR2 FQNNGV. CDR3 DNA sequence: TGTGCCAGCAGCTTGGAGGGTCCCTACGAGCAGTACTTC. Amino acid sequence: CASSLEGPYEQYF.

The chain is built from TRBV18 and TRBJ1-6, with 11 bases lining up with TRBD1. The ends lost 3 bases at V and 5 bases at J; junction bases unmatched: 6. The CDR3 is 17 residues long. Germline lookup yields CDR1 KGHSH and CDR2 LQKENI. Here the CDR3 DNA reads TGTGCCAGCTCACCGGGGGGGGGACAGGGGGATAATTCACCCCTCCACTTT. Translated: CASSPGGGQGDNSPLHF.

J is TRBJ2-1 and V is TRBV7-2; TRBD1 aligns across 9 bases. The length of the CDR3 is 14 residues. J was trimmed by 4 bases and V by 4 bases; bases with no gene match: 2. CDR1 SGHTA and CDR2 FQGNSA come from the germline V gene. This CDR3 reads CASSWTGAYNEQFF. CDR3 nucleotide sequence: TGTGCCAGCAGCTGGACAGGGGCATACAATGAGCAGTTCTTC.

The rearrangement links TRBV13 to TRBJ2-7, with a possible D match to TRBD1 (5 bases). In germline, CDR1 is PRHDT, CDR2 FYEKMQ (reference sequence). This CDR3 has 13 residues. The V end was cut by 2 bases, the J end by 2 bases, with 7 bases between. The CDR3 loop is CASSLSRAYEQYF. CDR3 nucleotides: TGTGCCAGCAGCTTATCCAGGGCCTACGAGCAGTACTTC.

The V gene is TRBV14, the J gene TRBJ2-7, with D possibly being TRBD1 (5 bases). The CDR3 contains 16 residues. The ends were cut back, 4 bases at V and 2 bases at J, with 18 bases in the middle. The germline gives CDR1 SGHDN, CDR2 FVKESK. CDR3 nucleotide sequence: TGTGCCAGCAGCCCCTGGGGATCCAGGGCTGCCTACGAGCAGTACTTC. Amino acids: CASSPWGSRAAYEQYF.

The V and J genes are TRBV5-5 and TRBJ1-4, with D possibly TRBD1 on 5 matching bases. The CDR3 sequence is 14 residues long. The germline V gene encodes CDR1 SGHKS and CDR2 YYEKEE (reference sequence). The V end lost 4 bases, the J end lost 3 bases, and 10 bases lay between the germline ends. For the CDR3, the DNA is TGTGCCAGCAGCCACGGGGGGTCTAATGAAAAACTGTTTTTT. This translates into CASSHGGSNEKLFF.

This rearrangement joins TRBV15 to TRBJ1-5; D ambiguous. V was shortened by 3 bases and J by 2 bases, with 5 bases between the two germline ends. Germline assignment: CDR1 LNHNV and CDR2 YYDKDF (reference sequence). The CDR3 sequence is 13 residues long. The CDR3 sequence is CATSSVGNQPQHF. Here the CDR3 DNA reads TGTGCCACCAGCAGCGTAGGCAATCAGCCCCAGCATTTT.

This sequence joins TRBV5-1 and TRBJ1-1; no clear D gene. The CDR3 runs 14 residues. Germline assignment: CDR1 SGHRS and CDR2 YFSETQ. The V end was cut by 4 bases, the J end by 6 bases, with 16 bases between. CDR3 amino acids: CASSLGGGSAEAFF. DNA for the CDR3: TGCGCCAGCAGCCTGGGCGGTGGGTCGGCTGAAGCTTTCTTT.

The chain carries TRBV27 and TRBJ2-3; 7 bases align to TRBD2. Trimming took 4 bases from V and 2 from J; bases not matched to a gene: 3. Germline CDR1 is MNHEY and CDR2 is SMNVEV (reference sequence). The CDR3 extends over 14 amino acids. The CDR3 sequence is CASSWGGYTDTQYF. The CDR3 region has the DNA TGTGCCAGCAGTTGGGGGGGATACACAGATACGCAGTATTTT.

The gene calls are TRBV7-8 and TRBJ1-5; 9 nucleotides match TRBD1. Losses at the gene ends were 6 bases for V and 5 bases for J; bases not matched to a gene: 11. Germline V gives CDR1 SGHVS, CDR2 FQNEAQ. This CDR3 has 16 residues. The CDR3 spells CASRPKDRGKDQPQHF. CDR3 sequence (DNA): TGTGCCAGCAGACCCAAGGACAGGGGCAAAGATCAGCCCCAGCATTTT.

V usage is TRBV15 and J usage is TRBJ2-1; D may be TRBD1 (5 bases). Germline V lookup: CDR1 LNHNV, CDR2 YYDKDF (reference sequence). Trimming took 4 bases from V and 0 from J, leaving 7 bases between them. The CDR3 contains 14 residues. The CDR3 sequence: CATSTDSSYNEQFF. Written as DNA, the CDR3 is TGTGCCACCAGCACCGACAGCTCCTACAATGAGCAGTTCTTC.

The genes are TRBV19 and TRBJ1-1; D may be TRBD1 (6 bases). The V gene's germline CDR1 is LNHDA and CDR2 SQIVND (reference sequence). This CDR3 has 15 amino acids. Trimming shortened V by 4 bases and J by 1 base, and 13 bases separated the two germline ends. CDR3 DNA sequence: TGTGCCAGTAGTACCGCCGGACAGCCGAACACTGAAGCTTTCTTT. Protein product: CASSTAGQPNTEAFF.

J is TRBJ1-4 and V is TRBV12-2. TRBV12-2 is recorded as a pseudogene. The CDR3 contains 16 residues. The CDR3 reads CASRPVNERFNEKLFF. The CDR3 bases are TGTGCAAGTCGCCCTGTAAACGAGCGATTTAATGAAAAACTGTTTTTT.

CDR3 loop: CASSTGTVNTGELFF. CDR3 nucleotide sequence: TGTGCCAGCAGTACGGGGACAGTGAACACCGGGGAGCTGTTTTTT. The V call is TRBV6-4, the J call TRBJ2-2; TRBD1 matches 7 bases. The CDR3 totals 15 residues. Unmatched junction bases numbered 4, after V lost 5 bases and J lost 1 base. The germline V gene encodes CDR1 MRHNA and CDR2 SNTAGT.

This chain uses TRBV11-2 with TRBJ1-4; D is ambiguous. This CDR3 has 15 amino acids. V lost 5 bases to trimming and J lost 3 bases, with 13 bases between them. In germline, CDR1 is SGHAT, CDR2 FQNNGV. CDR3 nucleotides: TGTGCCAGCAGCCTCGAGGGCCGGTCTAATGAAAAACTGTTTTTT. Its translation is CASSLEGRSNEKLFF.

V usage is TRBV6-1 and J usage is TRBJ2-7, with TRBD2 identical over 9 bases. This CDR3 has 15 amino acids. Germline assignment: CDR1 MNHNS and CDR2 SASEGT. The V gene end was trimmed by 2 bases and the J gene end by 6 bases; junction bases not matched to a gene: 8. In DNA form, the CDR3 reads TGTGCCAGCAGTGAACAAACGCGGGGGGGCTCCGAGCAGTACTTC. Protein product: CASSEQTRGGSEQYF.

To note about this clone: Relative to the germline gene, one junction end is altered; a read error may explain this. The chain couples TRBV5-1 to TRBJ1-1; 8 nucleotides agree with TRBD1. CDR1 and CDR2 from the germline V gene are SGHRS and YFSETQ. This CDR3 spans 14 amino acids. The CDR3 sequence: CTSSFGQGNTEAFF. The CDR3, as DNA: TGCACCAGCAGCTTCGGACAGGGGAACACTGAAGCTTTCTTT.

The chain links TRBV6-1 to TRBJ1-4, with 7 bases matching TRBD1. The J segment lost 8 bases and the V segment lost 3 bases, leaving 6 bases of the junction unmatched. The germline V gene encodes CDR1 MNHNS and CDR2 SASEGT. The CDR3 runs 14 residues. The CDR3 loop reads CASSDWDSWEKLFF. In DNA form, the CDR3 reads TGTGCCAGCAGTGATTGGGACAGTTGGGAAAAACTGTTTTTT.